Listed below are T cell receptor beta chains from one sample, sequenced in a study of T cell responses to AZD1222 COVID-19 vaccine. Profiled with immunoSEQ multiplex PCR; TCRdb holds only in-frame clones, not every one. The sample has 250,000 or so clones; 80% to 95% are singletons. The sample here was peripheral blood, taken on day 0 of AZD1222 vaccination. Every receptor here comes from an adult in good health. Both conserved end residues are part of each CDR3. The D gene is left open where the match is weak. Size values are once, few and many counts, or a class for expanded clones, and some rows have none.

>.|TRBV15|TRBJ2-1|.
CATSRDRGSSYNEQFF
TGTGCCACCAGCAGAGATCGGGGGAGCTCCTACAATGAGCAGTTCTTC
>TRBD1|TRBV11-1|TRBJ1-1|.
CASSVGQGLLNTEAFF
TGTGCCAGCAGCGTGGGACAGGGCCTTTTGAACACTGAAGCTTTCTTT
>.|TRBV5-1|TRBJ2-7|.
CASSHRELREQYF
TGCGCCAGCAGCCATAGGGAGTTGCGCGAGCAGTACTTC
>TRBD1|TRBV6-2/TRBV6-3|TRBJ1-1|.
CASSQNRGTEAFF
TGTGCCAGCAGTCAGAACAGGGGAACTGAAGCTTTCTTT
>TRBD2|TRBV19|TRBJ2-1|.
CASSARRAGDKNEQFF
TGTGCCAGTAGTGCCCGTCGAGCGGGAGATAAAAATGAGCAGTTCTTC
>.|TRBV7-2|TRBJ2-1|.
CASSFFQGYPRPLGNEQFF
TGTGCCAGCAGCTTTTTTCAAGGGTACCCGCGACCCCTTGGCAATGAGCAGTTCTTC
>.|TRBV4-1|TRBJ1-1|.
CASSQGPHGNTEAFF
TGCGCCAGCAGCCAAGGGCCTCACGGGAACACTGAAGCTTTCTTT
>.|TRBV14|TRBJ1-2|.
CASWGARYTF
TGTGCCAGCTGGGGAGCGCGGTACACCTTC
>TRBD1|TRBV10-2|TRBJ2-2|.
CASSGTGSTTGELFF
TGCGCCAGCTCCGGGACAGGGTCCACCACCGGGGAGCTGTTTTTT
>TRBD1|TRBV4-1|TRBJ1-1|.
CASSQAPTGSNTEAFF
TGCGCCAGCAGCCAAGCCCCGACAGGGAGCAACACTGAAGCTTTCTTT
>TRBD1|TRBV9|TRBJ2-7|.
CASSAYSGTGVGEQYF
TGTGCCAGCAGCGCTTACTCGGGGACAGGGGTTGGAGAGCAGTACTTC
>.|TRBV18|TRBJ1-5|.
CASSLTGNNQPQHF
TGTGCCAGCTCGCTCACAGGGAACAATCAGCCCCAGCATTTT
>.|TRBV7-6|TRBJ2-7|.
CASSFAQGPIYEQYF
TGTGCCAGCAGCTTCGCGCAGGGCCCCATTTACGAGCAGTACTTC
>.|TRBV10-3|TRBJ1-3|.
CAISEGNTIYF
TGTGCCATCAGTGAAGGAAACACCATATATTTT
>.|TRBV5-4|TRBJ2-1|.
CASSSAALSDGEQFF
TGTGCCAGCAGCTCAGCCGCTCTTTCGGATGGTGAGCAGTTCTTC
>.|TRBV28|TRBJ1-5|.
CASSLGGIGQPQHF
TGTGCCAGCAGTTTGGGGGGTATTGGTCAGCCCCAGCATTTT
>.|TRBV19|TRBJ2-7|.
CASRGSVWNEQYF
TGTGCCAGTAGGGGGTCGGTTTGGAACGAGCAGTACTTC
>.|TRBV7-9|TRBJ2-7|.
CASSPTGALEQYF
TGTGCCAGCAGCCCGACTGGGGCCCTCGAGCAGTACTTC
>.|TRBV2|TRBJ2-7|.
CASSEPGFGGEQYF
TGTGCCAGCAGTGAACCAGGTTTTGGAGGAGAGCAGTACTTC
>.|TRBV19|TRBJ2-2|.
CASTHLIRLVPNTGELFF
TGTGCCAGCACACATCTAATTCGACTGGTACCGAACACCGGGGAGCTGTTTTTT
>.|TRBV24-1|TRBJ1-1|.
CATSDLARLNTEAFF
TGTGCCACCAGTGATTTGGCCAGACTGAACACTGAAGCTTTCTTT
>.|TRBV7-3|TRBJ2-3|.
CASSSYGAKADTQYF
TGTGCCAGCAGCTCTTACGGGGCAAAGGCAGATACGCAGTATTTT
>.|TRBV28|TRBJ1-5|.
CASSSPNQPQHF
TGTGCCAGCAGTTCTCCCAATCAGCCCCAGCATTTT
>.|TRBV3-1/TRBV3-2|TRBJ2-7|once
CASSVLDSYEQYF
TGTGCCAGCAGCGTCCTAGACTCCTACGAGCAGTACTTC
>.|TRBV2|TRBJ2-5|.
CASRGEGRGEETQYF
TGTGCCAGCAGGGGCGAGGGCAGGGGGGAGGAGACCCAGTACTTC
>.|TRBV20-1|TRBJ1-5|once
CSARDWTVAHF
TGCAGTGCTAGGGACTGGACGGTGGCGCATTTT
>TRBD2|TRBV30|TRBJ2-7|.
CAGTSGYSYEQYF
TGTGCCGGCACTAGCGGGTACTCCTACGAGCAGTACTTC
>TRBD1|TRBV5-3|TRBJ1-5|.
CARSPHGQETPYSNQPQHF
TGTGCCAGAAGCCCACACGGACAGGAAACTCCATATAGCAATCAGCCCCAGCATTTT